Below, one T cell receptor (beta chain) is given with its context. Assay: immunoSEQ multiplex PCR; the TCRdb copy retains only in-frame clones and omits some. Here the sample spans approximately 500,000 clones, 65% to 85% being singletons. This sample was taken from a study of shared clonotypes between healthy human individuals. Deletions cut 5 bases from V and 4 bases from J, with 7 bases between. The V gene's germline CDR1 is WNHNN and CDR2 SYGVQD (reference sequence). The CDR3 contains 12 residues. The J gene is TRBJ2-3, the V gene TRBV10-1, with D perhaps given as TRBD1 or TRBD2 (5 bases each). This clonotype was sampled from a woman in her forties in good health. Some clones in this sample may be carry-over from other donors' samples. The sample consisted of PBMCs. CDR3 bases: TGCGCCAGCAGTTTGGGGGCAGATACGCAGTATTTT. Protein product: CASSLGADTQYF.